Listed here are 24 T cell receptor beta chains from one sample, sequenced in a study of cytomegalovirus exposure and HLA in healthy donors. Researchers ran the PCR with 60 Vbeta and 13 Jbeta primers. The method was immunoSEQ multiplex PCR; TCRdb's version includes in-frame clones alone and lacks a portion of them. The sample carries under 150,000 clones, around 75% recorded once. Sequencing was done on a sample of PBMCs. The receptors originated from a woman in her 50s in good health and CMV-seropositive.

The chain uses TRBV7-8 and TRBJ1-5; 10 positions match TRBD1. Per the germline V gene, CDR1 is SGHVS and CDR2 is FQNEAQ. The CDR3 is 17 residues long. The trim removed 4 bases at V and 6 bases at J, leaving 12 bases unmatched. CDR3 nucleotide sequence: TGTGCCAGCAGCTCAAGTCCCGGGACAGGGGATGGTCAGCCCCAGCATTTT. Amino acid sequence: CASSSSPGTGDGQPQHF. The full variable domain, completed using reference TRBV7-8 and TRBJ1-5, is GAGVSQSPRYKVAKRGQDVALRCDPISGHVSLFWYQQALGQGPEFLTYFQNEAQLDKSGLPSDRFFAERPEGSVSTLKIQRTQQEDSAVYLCASSSSPGTGDGQPQHFGDGTRLSIL.

CDR3 region: CAISERRGLERGGETQYF. The CDR3 DNA is TGTGCCATCAGTGAGCGTCGGGGCCTAGAACGCGGGGGAGAGACCCAGTACTTC. The chain recombines TRBV10-3 with TRBJ2-5; TRBD2 agrees at 7 bases. V lost 2 bases and J lost 4; bases outside the gene matches: 16. The length of the CDR3 is 18 residues. The V gene's germline CDR1 is ENHRY and CDR2 SYGVKD.

The J gene is TRBJ1-5, the V gene TRBV7-3; 7 bases agree with TRBD1. The CDR3 is made up of 14 amino acids. Germline lookup yields CDR1 SGHTA and CDR2 FQGTGA. J was trimmed by 6 bases and V by 5 bases; bases with no gene match: 7. This CDR3 reads CASSKTGKGQPQHF. Written as DNA, the CDR3 is TGTGCCAGCAGCAAGACAGGGAAGGGTCAGCCCCAGCATTTT.

The chain carries TRBV7-9 and TRBJ1-5; 10 bases are shared with TRBD1. Trimming removed 5 bases from V and 6 bases from J; junction bases left unmatched: 7. Germline CDR1 SEHNR, CDR2 FQNEAQ (reference sequence). The CDR3 runs to 15 residues. The CDR3 region is CASSPGTGESQPQHF. As DNA, the CDR3 is TGTGCCAGCAGCCCCGGGACAGGGGAAAGTCAGCCCCAGCATTTT.

The chain has TRBV7-3 and TRBJ2-7; TRBD2 might be the D (5 bases). V shed 2 bases and J shed 3 bases, with 14 bases lying between them. Germline CDR1 and CDR2: SGHTA and FQGTGA. The CDR3 sequence is 15 residues long. CDR3 DNA: TGTGCCAGCAGCTTAGAGGGTAGAGCGAGCTACGAGCAGTACTTC. This encodes CASSLEGRASYEQYF.

The chain carries TRBV6-1 and TRBJ1-5; 9 bases map to TRBD1. Trimming took 5 bases from V and 4 from J; bases not matched to a gene: 3. Germline CDR1 reads MNHNS; CDR2 reads SASEGT. The CDR3 totals 14 residues. CDR3 nucleotide sequence: TGTGCCAGCAGTCGGGACAGGGTAAATCAGCCCCAGCATTTT. As protein: CASSRDRVNQPQHF.

This rearrangement joins TRBV7-8 to TRBJ2-7; 9 nucleotides match TRBD1. With 6 bases clipped from V and 2 bases from J, the junction kept 2 bases outside the gene matches. The CDR3 totals 13 residues. Per the germline V gene, CDR1 is SGHVS and CDR2 is FQNEAQ. The CDR3 spells CASRGQGAYEQYF. The CDR3 coding sequence is TGTGCCAGCAGGGGACAGGGTGCCTACGAGCAGTACTTC.

This clone was observed once. The V gene is TRBV7-8, the J gene TRBJ2-1; 8 nucleotides line up with TRBD1. The CDR3 is 15 amino acids. V lost 4 bases to trimming and J lost 2 bases; unmatched junction nucleotides: 4. Germline V lookup: CDR1 SGHVS, CDR2 FQNEAQ. The CDR3 DNA reads as TGTGCCAGCAGCTCCGGACAGGGCACCTACAATGAGCAGTTCTTC. This translates into CASSSGQGTYNEQFF.

V usage is TRBV18 and J usage is TRBJ1-3; maybe TRBD1 (5 bases). CDR1 and CDR2 (germline): KGHSH, LQKENI. The CDR3 is 16 residues long. Trimming removed 1 base from V and 0 bases from J, with 10 bases in between. Here the CDR3 DNA reads TGTGCCAGCTCACCACGCGGCAGGGACTCTGGAAACACCATATATTTT. Translation: CASSPRGRDSGNTIYF.

The rearrangement joins TRBV11-3 to TRBJ2-7; TRBD2 is a possible D gene (6 bases). Germline V gene lookup returns CDR1 SGHNT and CDR2 YENEEA. The V end was cut by 5 bases, the J end by 5 bases, with 16 bases between. This CDR3 region has 14 residues. The CDR3 sequence is CASSLWGGVDEQYF. CDR3 DNA sequence: TGTGCCAGCAGCCTTTGGGGCGGGGTAGACGAGCAGTACTTC. Variable domain in full (rest from reference TRBV11-3 and TRBJ2-7): EAGVVQSPRYKIIEKKQPVAFWCNPISGHNTLYWYLQNLGQGPELLIRYENEEAVDDSQLPKDRFSAERLKGVDSTLKIQPAELGDSAVYLCASSLWGGVDEQYFGPGTRLTVT.

The chain is built from TRBV7-2 and TRBJ2-7, with 10 bases fitting TRBD2. This CDR3 is built from 14 residues. Losses at the gene ends were 4 bases for V and 9 bases for J; bases not matched to a gene: 9. Per germline, CDR1 SGHTA and CDR2 FQGNSA. CDR3: CASSSTSGILGQYF. CDR3 DNA: TGTGCCAGCAGCTCAACTAGCGGGATCTTAGGGCAGTACTTC.

This clone was seen a single time. The chain carries TRBV4-3 and TRBJ2-2, with D possibly TRBD2 on 5 matching bases. V lost 6 bases, J lost 3 bases, and 14 bases lay in between. Germline V gives CDR1 LGHNA, CDR2 YSLEER. CDR3 length: 15 residues. Here the CDR3 reads CASSITDSYTGELFF. CDR3 in DNA: TGCGCCAGCAGTATTACGGACTCTTACACCGGGGAGCTGTTTTTT.

The chain combines TRBV7-2 with TRBJ1-5; D gene ambiguous. V was trimmed by 5 bases and J by 7 bases, leaving 18 bases between them. Germline V gene data show CDR1 as SGHTA and CDR2 as FQGNSA. This CDR3 contains 15 residues. CDR3 nucleotide sequence: TGTGCCAGCAGCCCGCCGGGAGCCGGCGGGCAGCCCCAGCATTTT. It encodes CASSPPGAGGQPQHF.

The rearrangement uses TRBV5-5 and TRBJ1-3; a weak D match, TRBD1 (5 bases). The CDR3 runs to 17 residues. Per germline, CDR1 SGHKS and CDR2 YYEKEE (reference sequence). Trimming left V 4 bases short and J 3 bases short, with 20 bases between. The CDR3 sequence: CASSPPQGGSFGNTIYF. CDR3 DNA sequence: TGTGCCAGCAGCCCACCCCAGGGAGGAAGCTTTGGAAACACCATATATTTT.

The rearrangement links TRBV10-2 to TRBJ1-1; 8 nucleotides match TRBD1. The germline gives CDR1 WSHSY, CDR2 SAAADI. V lost 6 bases, J lost 6 bases, and 9 bases stayed unmatched. The CDR3 consists of 14 residues. CDR3 sequence reads: CASRKQGVGAEAFF. CDR3 DNA sequence: TGCGCCAGCAGGAAACAGGGGGTGGGGGCTGAAGCTTTCTTT.

V usage is TRBV30 and J usage is TRBJ1-6; 7 positions agree with TRBD1. J lost 7 bases, V lost 4 bases, and 4 bases had no gene match. The length of the CDR3 is 13 residues. The V gene's germline CDR1 is GTSNPN and CDR2 SVGIG (reference sequence). The CDR3 DNA is TGTGCCTGGATGTTACAGGGGAATTCACCCCTCCACTTT. It specifies CAWMLQGNSPLHF.

The chain recombines TRBV4-2 with TRBJ2-1, with D perhaps TRBD2 (5 bases). This CDR3 has 15 residues. Deletions cut 8 bases from V and 8 bases from J, with 22 bases between. CDR1 and CDR2 from the germline V gene are LGHNA and YNFKEQ. The CDR3 nucleotides read TGTGCCAGCCTTGGGGTCCCGGGATCAGGATATGAGCAGTTCTTC. Translating it yields CASLGVPGSGYEQFF.

CDR3 loop: CASSYSQGNQPQHF. Written as DNA, the CDR3 is TGTGCCAGCAGTTATTCCCAGGGCAATCAGCCCCAGCATTTT. V and J are TRBV6-5 and TRBJ1-5; D remains unclear. The germline CDR1 and CDR2 sequences are MNHEY and SVGAGI. The CDR3 contains 14 residues. The ends were cut back, 3 bases at V and 2 bases at J, with 8 bases in the middle.

Details on this clone: This CDR3 is also generated by other DNA sequences in the sample. The V call is TRBV2, the J call TRBJ1-4; the match to TRBD1 covers 7 bases. V shed 6 bases, J shed 6 bases, and the junction held 4 bases outside the gene matches. CDR3 size: 13 residues. In germline, CDR1 is SNHLY, CDR2 FYNNEI. The CDR3 region has the DNA TGTGCCAGCAGCCTCACAGGGGATGAAAAACTGTTTTTT. This translates into CASSLTGDEKLFF.

The V and J genes are TRBV5-1 and TRBJ2-7, with 10 bases aligning to TRBD1. Germline lookup yields CDR1 SGHRS and CDR2 YFSETQ. The V and J ends lost 4 bases and 3 bases, in that order; junction bases with no gene match: 4. This CDR3 is 14 amino acids long. CDR3 region: CASSPGQGFYEQYF. CDR3 nucleotide sequence: TGCGCCAGCAGCCCGGGACAGGGGTTCTACGAGCAGTACTTC.

V is TRBV5-8 and J is TRBJ2-1; D unresolved. The CDR3 contains 13 residues. Trimming removed 6 bases at V and 3 bases at J, with 10 bases between. Germline V gene data show CDR1 as SGHTS and CDR2 as YDEGEE. DNA of the CDR3: TGTGCCAGCAAGGTTGGCGGCTACAATGAGCAGTTCTTC. This sequence encodes CASKVGGYNEQFF.

The V call is TRBV5-1, the J call TRBJ2-2; TRBD2 aligns across 8 bases. The germline V gene encodes CDR1 SGHRS and CDR2 YFSETQ. The CDR3 is 15 amino acids. V shed 4 bases and J 5 bases; nucleotides not matched to a gene: 7. CDR3 bases: TGCGCCAGCAGCCCGGGACTAGTAGGTACCGGGGAGCTGTTTTTT. Translating it yields CASSPGLVGTGELFF. The complete variable domain, with remaining parts taken from reference TRBV5-1 and TRBJ2-2, reads KAGVTQTPRYLIKTRGQQVTLSCSPISGHRSVSWYQQTPGQGLQFLFEYFSETQRNKGNFPGRFSGRQFSNSRSEMNVSTLELGDSALYLCASSPGLVGTGELFFGEGSRLTVL.

This clone is a singleton in its sample. This chain links TRBV2 with TRBJ1-5; D might be TRBD1 (5 bases). The CDR3 consists of 14 residues. Germline values: CDR1 SNHLY, CDR2 FYNNEI. V was clipped by 3 bases and J by 0 bases, with 6 bases between them. The CDR3 DNA reads as TGTGCCAGCAGTGACGGACATAGCAATCAGCCCCAGCATTTT. Its translation: CASSDGHSNQPQHF.

The CDR3 DNA reads TGTGCCAGCAGCTTGTCACGGACTAGTCAGACCCAGTACTTC. Its protein product is CASSLSRTSQTQYF. The rearrangement joins TRBV7-2 to TRBJ2-5; 7 bases are shared with TRBD2. Germline trimming cut 3 bases from V and 6 bases from J; bases unmatched to any gene: 7. The CDR3 loop spans 14 amino acids. Germline V gene data show CDR1 as SGHTA and CDR2 as FQGNSA.